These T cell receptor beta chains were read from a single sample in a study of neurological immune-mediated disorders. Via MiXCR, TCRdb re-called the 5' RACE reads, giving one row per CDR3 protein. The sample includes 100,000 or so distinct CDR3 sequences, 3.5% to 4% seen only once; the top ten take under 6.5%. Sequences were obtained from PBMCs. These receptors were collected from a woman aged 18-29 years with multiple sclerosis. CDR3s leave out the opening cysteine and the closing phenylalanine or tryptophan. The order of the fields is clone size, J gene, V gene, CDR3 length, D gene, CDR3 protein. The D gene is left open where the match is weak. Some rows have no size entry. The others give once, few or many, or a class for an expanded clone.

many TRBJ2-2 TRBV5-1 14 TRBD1 ASSGITGDGTGELF
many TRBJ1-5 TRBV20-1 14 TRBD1 SAHYRGRLGNQPQH
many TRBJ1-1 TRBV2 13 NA ASSEAPAANTEAF
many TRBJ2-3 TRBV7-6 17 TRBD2 ASSPLYSSLAGDTDTQY
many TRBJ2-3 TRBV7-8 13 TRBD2 ASSPLAGTTDTQY
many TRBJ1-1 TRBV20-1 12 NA SARGWTSITEAF
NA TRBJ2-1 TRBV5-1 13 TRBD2 ASSLEGLANHEQF
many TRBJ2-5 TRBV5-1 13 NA ASSSSTRGGETQY
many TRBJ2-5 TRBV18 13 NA ASSPPGTAQETQY
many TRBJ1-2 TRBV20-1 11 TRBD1 SATTGGVRGYT
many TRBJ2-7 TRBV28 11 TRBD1 ASIGGYSHEQY
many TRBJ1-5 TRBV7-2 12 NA ASSLGRGGQPQH
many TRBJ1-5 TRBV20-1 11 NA SAFTGSNQPQH
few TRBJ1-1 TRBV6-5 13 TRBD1 ASSARQGGDTEAF
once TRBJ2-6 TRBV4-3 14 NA ASSQDAGSGANVLT
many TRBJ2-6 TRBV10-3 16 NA AISESIGNLRSGNVLT
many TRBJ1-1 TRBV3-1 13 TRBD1 ASSPRPTGDTEAF